These 10 T cell receptor beta chains originate from one sample sequenced in a study of T cells in localized non-small cell lung cancer. TCRdb's table, derived via immunoSEQ multiplex PCR, lists solely in-frame clones and lacks some. The repertoire holds roughly 26,000 clones, around 85% seen once, with around 15% in the top ten. The sample in question was peripheral blood, obtained before any cancer treatment. These TCRs come from a female donor aged 60 or older with stage II squamous cell lung carcinoma.

The V call is TRBV19, the J call TRBJ2-3; D remains unclear. Germline CDR1 reads LNHDA; CDR2 reads SQIVND (reference sequence). Trimming shortened V by 6 bases and J by 1 base, and 11 bases separated the two germline ends. This CDR3 region has 14 residues. CDR3 sequence: CASRGSVGTDTQYF. CDR3 sequence (DNA): TGTGCCAGTAGAGGAAGCGTGGGCACAGATACGCAGTATTTT.

This clone was detected only a few times. The V and J genes are TRBV6-5 and TRBJ1-6, with D possibly TRBD1 on 6 matching bases. The length of the CDR3 is 15 residues. The ends were cut back, 5 bases at V and 2 bases at J, with 10 bases in the middle. CDR1 is MNHEY, CDR2 SVGAGI, per germline. The CDR3 nucleotides read TGTGCCAGCAGTAAGGGGGACGCCTATAATTCACCCCTCCACTTT. This sequence encodes CASSKGDAYNSPLHF.

The chain links TRBV10-1 to TRBJ1-2, with D possibly being TRBD1 (6 bases). CDR3 length: 13 amino acids. Germline CDR1 and CDR2: WNHNN and SYGVQD (reference sequence). The V end was cut by 3 bases, the J end by 5 bases, with 10 bases between. The CDR3: CASSEQGPYGYTF. The DNA of the CDR3 is TGCGCCAGCAGTGAACAGGGCCCTTATGGCTACACCTTC.

The chain recombines TRBV28 with TRBJ2-7; TRBD1 matches at 8 bases. After removal of 2 bases from V and 4 bases from J, the junction contained 1 base not matched to a gene. The CDR3 sequence is 13 residues long. Germline CDR1 MDHEN, CDR2 SYDVKM. The CDR3 DNA reads TGTGCCAGCAGTTTACAGGGGGCGTACGAGCAGTACTTC. It specifies CASSLQGAYEQYF.

The V gene is TRBV6-1, the J gene TRBJ1-1; 8 bases agree with TRBD1. J lost 7 bases, V lost 4 bases, and 8 bases had no gene match. The germline V gene has CDR1 MNHNS and CDR2 SASEGT. CDR3 size: 14 residues. CDR3 sequence: CASSASPGTGEAFF. The CDR3 coding sequence is TGTGCCAGCAGTGCCTCGCCCGGGACAGGTGAAGCTTTCTTT.

The V and J genes are TRBV6-6 and TRBJ2-7; 12 positions match TRBD2. V shed 4 bases and J 0 bases; nucleotides not matched to a gene: 1. This CDR3 is 15 amino acids long. From germline, CDR1 is MNHNY and CDR2 SVGAGI (reference sequence). The DNA for the CDR3 is TGTGCCAGCAGTTCGACTAGCGGGAGCTCCTACGAGCAGTACTTC. This translates into CASSSTSGSSYEQYF.

V usage is TRBV6-5 and J usage is TRBJ1-3; no clear D gene. The CDR3 totals 16 residues. Trimming pared 0 bases from V and 3 bases from J, leaving 12 bases between. The germline CDR1 and CDR2 sequences are MNHEY and SVGAGI. The CDR3 DNA follows: TGTGCCAGCAGTTACTCTGCCGGGCTTGGTGGAAACACCATATATTTT. It yields the protein CASSYSAGLGGNTIYF.

V is TRBV6-5 and J is TRBJ1-1; tentative D call: TRBD1 (6 bases). Germline-derived CDR1 and CDR2 are MNHEY and SVGAGI. This CDR3 spans 16 amino acids. Trimming pared 1 base from V and 6 bases from J, leaving 18 bases between. The CDR3 DNA is TGTGCCAGCAGTTACTTTACAGGGTACGGTATGTCTGAAGCTTTCTTT. Translation gives CASSYFTGYGMSEAFF.

V gene TRBV28 combines with J gene TRBJ2-2; 9 nucleotides line up with TRBD2. V lost 5 bases to trimming and J lost 5 bases; unmatched junction nucleotides: 6. The length of the CDR3 is 15 residues. Germline lookup yields CDR1 MDHEN and CDR2 SYDVKM. CDR3 nucleotides: TGTGCCAGCAGTACCCGCGGGGGGGCGACCGGGGAGCTGTTTTTT. This translates into CASSTRGGATGELFF.

V gene TRBV7-2 combines with J gene TRBJ1-1, with 10 bases lining up with TRBD1. This CDR3 spans 15 amino acids. J lost 1 base, V lost 5 bases, and 4 bases had no gene match. Germline CDR1 and CDR2: SGHTA and FQGNSA. The DNA for the CDR3 is TGTGCCAGCAGCCTGACAGGGGGCGCGAACACTGAAGCTTTCTTT. This gives the protein CASSLTGGANTEAFF.